Each of the 16 T cell receptor beta chains below was sequenced from the same sample in a study of beta chain features in type 1 diabetes. Of the isolated RNA, all was reverse transcribed, and so the sequenced material was expressed TCRB transcripts. Assay used: immunoSEQ multiplex PCR; TCRdb lists only in-frame clones, some missing. The data hold about 350,000 clones, with roughly a fifth observed a single time. The specimen sequenced was naive CD4+ T cells from blood. The receptors derive from a woman younger than 35 in good health.

In its sample, this clone was seen a few times. The chain has TRBV4-2 and TRBJ2-1; 12 bases map to TRBD2. Germline CDR1 and CDR2: LGHNA and YNFKEQ. The CDR3 extends over 19 amino acids. Trimming at V came to 1 base and at J to 5 bases, leaving 12 bases not matched to a gene. The CDR3 loop is CASSQVGAAGLAGNNEQFF. CDR3 in DNA: TGTGCCAGCAGCCAAGTCGGCGCCGCCGGACTAGCGGGGAACAATGAGCAGTTCTTC.

The J gene is TRBJ2-3, the V gene TRBV25-1, with D unclear. The CDR3 runs 13 residues. Germline lookup yields CDR1 MGHDK and CDR2 SYGVNS. Trimming took off 5 bases at V and 2 bases at J, with 8 bases between the two ends. CDR3 region: CASSPDNTDTQYF. CDR3 DNA sequence: TGTGCCAGCAGTCCAGACAACACAGATACGCAGTATTTT.

This clone was observed a handful of times. This sample also contains other DNA sequences that code for the same CDR3. The CDR3 DNA sequence: TGTGCCAGCAGTTACTCGAGCGAGCAGTACTTC. Residues: CASSYSSEQYF. The chain recombines TRBV6-5 with TRBJ2-7, with D hard to call. This CDR3 region has 11 residues. The V and J ends lost 0 bases and 6 bases respectively, with 3 bases between them. The germline gives CDR1 MNHEY, CDR2 SVGAGI.

The sample holds a few counts of this clone. The chain couples TRBV6-5 to TRBJ1-1, with D possibly matching TRBD1 (5 bases). Germline V gene data show CDR1 as MNHEY and CDR2 as SVGAGI. This CDR3 is built from 11 residues. V lost 8 bases and J lost 3, with 7 bases in between. CDR3 sequence (DNA): TGTGCCAGCCAAGGGGACACTGAAGCTTTCTTT. Amino acids: CASQGDTEAFF.

This chain links TRBV5-4 with TRBJ2-6; D is unclear. The CDR3 consists of 15 residues. From germline, CDR1 is SGHNT and CDR2 YYREEE (reference sequence). V lost 1 base, J lost 2 bases, and 7 bases lay in between. The CDR3 region has the DNA TGTGCCAGCAGCTTGTCTAGTCCTGGGGCCAACGTCCTGACTTTC. Translating gives CASSLSSPGANVLTF.

This clone was seen only a few times. V is TRBV19 and J is TRBJ1-1; 8 bases are a match to TRBD1. Germline V lookup: CDR1 LNHDA, CDR2 SQIVND (reference sequence). V shed 5 bases, J shed 0 bases, and the junction held 5 bases outside the gene matches. The length of the CDR3 is 15 residues. The CDR3 is CASSRTGFMNTEAFF. The CDR3 region has the DNA TGTGCCAGTAGTCGGACAGGGTTCATGAACACTGAAGCTTTCTTT.

This chain connects TRBV30 to TRBJ1-6; D perhaps matches TRBD1 (5 bases). The CDR3 extends over 18 amino acids. Germline assignment: CDR1 GTSNPN and CDR2 SVGIG (reference sequence). Trimming left V 0 bases short and J 6 bases short, with 21 bases between. The CDR3: CAWSVRLGQGRLNSPLHF. As DNA, the CDR3 is TGTGCCTGGAGTGTACGCTTGGGGCAGGGTAGGCTTAATTCACCCCTCCACTTT.

This clone showed up just a few times. CDR3 sequence (DNA): TGTGCCAGCAGTCCCCAGGGGGGCGACTATGGCTACACCTTC. This translates into CASSPQGGDYGYTF. V and J are TRBV6-1 and TRBJ1-2; 7 bases map to TRBD1. V dropped 5 bases and J dropped 3; count of bases not matched to a gene: 6. The CDR3 totals 14 residues. The germline V gene has CDR1 MNHNS and CDR2 SASEGT.

This clone was found a few times. The chain uses TRBV10-3 and TRBJ1-2; TRBD1 is a possible D gene (6 bases). V dropped 4 bases and J dropped 10 bases, with 10 bases sitting between them. CDR1 and CDR2 from the germline V gene are ENHRY and SYGVKD. The CDR3 has 11 residues. CDR3 DNA: TGTGCCATCAGTGTTAACAGGGACTACACCTTC. Its translation is CAISVNRDYTF.

Only a few counts were recorded for this clone. V usage is TRBV11-3 and J usage is TRBJ2-7; the D is unclear. The V end lost 2 bases, the J end lost 3 bases, and 5 bases lay between the germline ends. The CDR3 runs 12 residues. Germline V lookup: CDR1 SGHNT, CDR2 YENEEA. CDR3 bases: TGTGCCAGCAGCTTATTCGGCTACGAGCAGTACTTC. This gives the protein CASSLFGYEQYF.

The chain joins TRBV30 to TRBJ1-1; perhaps TRBD1 as D (5 bases). Per the germline V gene, CDR1 is GTSNPN and CDR2 is SVGIG (reference sequence). This CDR3 has 14 amino acids. The V end lost 2 bases, the J end lost 1 base, and 11 bases lay between the germline ends. The CDR3 bases are TGTGCCTGGAGTCAGGGCTTGCCGAACACTGAAGCTTTCTTT. This sequence encodes CAWSQGLPNTEAFF.

This clone was detected only a few times. This chain joins TRBV5-1 and TRBJ1-2; maybe TRBD1 (5 bases). Trimming pared 4 bases from V and 4 bases from J, leaving 14 bases between. Germline V gene data show CDR1 as SGHRS and CDR2 as YFSETQ. The CDR3 has 14 residues. This CDR3 reads CASSRGGDPYGYTF. For the CDR3, the DNA is TGCGCCAGCAGCAGGGGCGGGGATCCCTATGGCTACACCTTC.

The chain couples TRBV11-1 to TRBJ2-5; no clear D gene. V was trimmed by 0 bases and J by 0 bases, leaving 5 bases between them. Germline V gene sequence: CDR1 SGHAT, CDR2 FQDESV (reference sequence). This CDR3 region has 14 residues. The CDR3 loop reads CASSLARYQETQYF. The CDR3 nucleotides read TGTGCCAGCAGCTTAGCCAGGTACCAAGAGACCCAGTACTTC.

The CDR3 DNA follows: TGTGCCAGCAGTCCTAACCCGGGACAGATCGTTCAAGAGACCCAGTACTTC. This gives the protein CASSPNPGQIVQETQYF. V and J are TRBV11-2 and TRBJ2-5; 7 nucleotides agree with TRBD1. This CDR3 is 17 amino acids long. Germline lookup yields CDR1 SGHAT and CDR2 FQNNGV. V lost 6 bases, J lost 2 bases, and 15 bases stayed unmatched.

The gene calls are TRBV6-6 and TRBJ2-5; TRBD1 matches 11 bases. From germline, CDR1 is MNHNY and CDR2 SVGAGI (reference sequence). V shed 0 bases and J 5 bases; nucleotides not matched to a gene: 5. The CDR3 consists of 16 residues. The CDR3: CASSYSWDRGLETQYF. In nucleotides, the CDR3 is TGTGCCAGCAGTTACTCGTGGGACAGGGGGTTGGAGACCCAGTACTTC.

The rearrangement links TRBV7-9 to TRBJ2-7; the D gene is possibly TRBD2 (6 bases). CDR1 is SEHNR, CDR2 FQNEAQ, per germline (reference sequence). Trimming pared 5 bases from V and 6 bases from J, leaving 20 bases between. The CDR3 is made up of 15 amino acids. CDR3 nucleotide sequence: TGTGCCAGCAGCCAGATACGGGGTTTGCGGGGCGAGCAGTACTTC. It encodes CASSQIRGLRGEQYF. The whole variable domain, remainder taken from reference TRBV7-9 and TRBJ2-7, is DTGVSQNPRHKITKRGQNVTFRCDPISEHNRLYWYRQTLGQGPEFLTYFQNEAQLEKSRLLSDRFSAERPKGSFSTLEIQRTEQGDSAMYLCASSQIRGLRGEQYFGPGTRLTVT.